These 21 T cell receptor beta chains originate from one sample sequenced in a study of control samples from healthy donors and cancer patients. Assay: immunoSEQ multiplex PCR; the TCRdb copy retains only in-frame clones and omits some. The sample holds 30,000 to 35,000 clones, roughly 95% seen once. The sample taken for sequencing was blood. Receptor source: a man aged 55 to 70 in good health.

This chain joins TRBV11-3 and TRBJ1-1, with 8 bases that match TRBD1. Germline V lookup: CDR1 SGHNT, CDR2 YENEEA. The CDR3 loop spans 16 amino acids. J was trimmed by 1 base and V by 3 bases; bases with no gene match: 7. The CDR3 sequence is CASSLTGVGGNTEAFF. CDR3 sequence (DNA): TGTGCCAGCAGCTTGACAGGGGTAGGGGGGAACACTGAAGCTTTCTTT.

The CDR3 DNA reads as TGCGCCAGCAGCCTACGACTAGCGGGGGGGCCCGAGGGCGAGCAGTACTTC. It specifies CASSLRLAGGPEGEQYF. The chain carries TRBV5-1 and TRBJ2-7; 14 bases fit TRBD2. The V gene's germline CDR1 is SGHRS and CDR2 YFSETQ. This CDR3 has 17 amino acids. V lost 4 bases, J lost 6 bases, and 12 bases stayed unmatched. Full variable domain (remainder filled in from reference TRBV5-1 and TRBJ2-7): KAGVTQTPRYLIKTRGQQVTLSCSPISGHRSVSWYQQTPGQGLQFLFEYFSETQRNKGNFPGRFSGRQFSNSRSEMNVSTLELGDSALYLCASSLRLAGGPEGEQYFGPGTRLTVT.

The chain is built from TRBV6-2 or TRBV6-3 and TRBJ1-1, with a weak D call TRBD1 (6 bases). Trimming removed 6 bases from V and 0 bases from J, with 17 bases in between. The CDR3 contains 16 residues. Per the germline V gene, CDR1 is MNHEY and CDR2 is SVGEGT. The CDR3 sequence is CASSPWGRTMNTEAFF. The DNA of the CDR3 is TGTGCCAGCAGCCCCTGGGGGCGCACGATGAACACTGAAGCTTTCTTT.

The chain carries TRBV13 and TRBJ1-5; D remains ambiguous. CDR1 PRHDT and CDR2 FYEKMQ come from the germline V gene (reference sequence). V was cut by 2 bases and J by 4 bases, with 6 bases left in between. The CDR3 consists of 13 residues. CDR3: CASSLLGNQPQHF. The CDR3 nucleotides read TGTGCCAGCAGCTTATTAGGTAATCAGCCCCAGCATTTT.

The V call is TRBV28, the J call TRBJ2-5, with 9 bases aligning to TRBD2. From germline, CDR1 is MDHEN and CDR2 SYDVKM. The CDR3 is made up of 18 amino acids. V shed 3 bases and J 5 bases; nucleotides not matched to a gene: 16. The CDR3 sequence is CASSFFGRGGPVGETQYF. DNA of the CDR3: TGTGCCAGCAGTTTTTTCGGGCGGGGGGGCCCAGTAGGTGAGACCCAGTACTTC.

CDR3 DNA sequence: TGTGCCAGCAGTTATCTAGGGCAGATGGGGGGCAATCAGCCCCAGCATTTT. Protein: CASSYLGQMGGNQPQHF. The V gene is TRBV6-2 or TRBV6-3, the J gene TRBJ1-5, with D perhaps TRBD1 (5 bases). Trimming cost V 3 bases and J 2 bases, with 17 bases left between them. This CDR3 is built from 17 residues. Germline V CDR1 and CDR2: MNHEY, SVGEGT.

V gene TRBV27 combines with J gene TRBJ1-1; no definite D call. V lost 3 bases and J 3 bases, leaving 11 bases between the germline ends. This CDR3 is built from 14 residues. Germline V gene lookup returns CDR1 MNHEY and CDR2 SMNVEV (reference sequence). CDR3: CASSFRFEDTEAFF. CDR3 coding DNA: TGTGCCAGCAGTTTCAGGTTTGAGGACACTGAAGCTTTCTTT.

The J gene is TRBJ2-5, the V gene TRBV15, with D tentatively TRBD1 or TRBD2 (6 bases each). The CDR3 is made up of 12 amino acids. CDR1 is LNHNV, CDR2 YYDKDF, per germline (reference sequence). Trimming shortened V by 6 bases and J by 4 bases, and 9 bases separated the two germline ends. The CDR3 spells CATRGGSETQYF. CDR3 sequence (DNA): TGTGCCACCAGGGGGGGCTCAGAGACCCAGTACTTC.

The V call is TRBV13, the J call TRBJ1-6; D is undetermined. This CDR3 is built from 16 residues. Germline V lookup: CDR1 PRHDT, CDR2 FYEKMQ (reference sequence). Trimming removed 3 bases from V and 7 bases from J, with 16 bases in between. CDR3 DNA sequence: TGTGCCAGCAGCTTTACCGGGTTCTCGGGAAATTCACCCCTCCACTTT. Protein product: CASSFTGFSGNSPLHF. The full variable domain, rest sourced from reference TRBV13 and TRBJ1-6, is AAGVIQSPRHLIKEKRETATLKCYPIPRHDTVYWYQQGPGQDPQFLISFYEKMQSDKGSIPDRFSAQQFSDYHSELNMSSLELGDSALYFCASSFTGFSGNSPLHFGNGTRLTVT.

DNA of the CDR3: TGTGCCAGCGAGCGGGACACCAAGAACACTGAAGCTTTCTTT. This encodes CASERDTKNTEAFF. This chain connects TRBV2 to TRBJ1-1; a possible D gene is TRBD1 (6 bases). CDR3 length: 14 residues. The germline CDR1 and CDR2 sequences are SNHLY and FYNNEI. Trimming removed 8 bases at V and 1 base at J, with 14 bases between.

The chain carries TRBV7-9 and TRBJ1-5; D is unresolved. The CDR3 runs to 15 residues. Germline-derived CDR1 and CDR2 are SEHNR and FQNEAQ (reference sequence). V gave up 4 bases and J gave up 1 base, with 11 bases separating them. In nucleotides, the CDR3 is TGTGCCAGCAGCTCGGCGGCGGTCAGCAATCAGCCCCAGCATTTT. This gives the protein CASSSAAVSNQPQHF.

J is TRBJ1-3 and V is TRBV6-5, with D maybe TRBD1 (5 bases). V gave up 6 bases and J gave up 0 bases, with 9 bases separating them. The CDR3 loop spans 14 amino acids. Germline V gene sequence: CDR1 MNHEY, CDR2 SVGAGI. In nucleotides, the CDR3 is TGTGCCAGCAGCCGGGGGATCTCTGGAAACACCATATATTTT. Its protein is CASSRGISGNTIYF.

This CDR3 is CAWSVWSGEGYTF. In DNA, the CDR3 is TGTGCCTGGAGTGTGTGGTCAGGGGAAGGCTACACCTTC. The rearrangement links TRBV30 to TRBJ1-2, with D possibly TRBD1 on 6 matching bases. Germline CDR1 is GTSNPN and CDR2 is SVGIG (reference sequence). The CDR3 length is 13 residues. Trimming left V 0 bases short and J 8 bases short, with 13 bases between. The whole variable domain, remainder taken from reference TRBV30 and TRBJ1-2, is SQTIHQWPATLVQPVGSPLSLECTVEGTSNPNLYWYRQAAGRGLQLLFYSVGIGQISSEVPQNLSASRPQDRQFILSSKKLLLSDSGFYLCAWSVWSGEGYTFGSGTRLTVV.

CDR3 coding DNA: TGTGCCAGCAGTTACACGGGACTCCGGCGGACGCAGTATTTT. It codes for CASSYTGLRRTQYF. The chain recombines TRBV6-2 or TRBV6-3 with TRBJ2-3; possible D gene TRBD2, 6 bases. The CDR3 runs to 14 residues. Trimming shortened V by 2 bases and J by 9 bases, and 15 bases separated the two germline ends. The germline V gene encodes CDR1 MNHEY and CDR2 SVGEGT.

The chain joins TRBV27 to TRBJ2-7; D ambiguous. V dropped 5 bases and J dropped 0 bases, with 8 bases sitting between them. In germline, CDR1 is MNHEY, CDR2 SMNVEV (reference sequence). This CDR3 region has 13 residues. DNA of the CDR3: TGTGCCAGCAGTCCCAGGAGCTCCTACGAGCAGTACTTC. Residues: CASSPRSSYEQYF.

The DNA for the CDR3 is TGTGCCAGCAGCCAAGGCCCCTACGAGCAGTACTTC. Residues: CASSQGPYEQYF. The chain links TRBV3-1 (or the pseudogene TRBV3-2) to TRBJ2-7; D uncertain. CDR3 size: 12 residues. Germline loops: CDR1 LGHDT, CDR2 YNNKEL (reference sequence). Trimming pared 1 base from V and 2 bases from J, leaving 3 bases between.

The chain has TRBV5-5 and TRBJ1-5, with 9 positions matching TRBD1. This CDR3 has 15 amino acids. Trimming took 3 bases from V and 6 from J; bases not matched to a gene: 7. Germline assignment: CDR1 SGHKS and CDR2 YYEKEE (reference sequence). The CDR3 loop is CASSWGQGLSQPQHF. The CDR3 nucleotides read TGTGCCAGCAGCTGGGGACAGGGTCTGAGTCAGCCCCAGCATTTT.

The V gene is TRBV19, the J gene TRBJ1-2, with TRBD1 matching over 10 bases. Germline trimming cut 9 bases from V and 7 bases from J; bases unmatched to any gene: 11. The CDR3 consists of 14 residues. CDR1 and CDR2 from the germline V gene are LNHDA and SQIVND (reference sequence). The DNA of the CDR3 is TGTGCCAGCCTTCCGGGACAGGGGATTAGTGGCTACACCTTC. It translates to CASLPGQGISGYTF.

V and J are TRBV7-5 and TRBJ1-2; TRBD1, the table's D call, was not compared with the DNA. TRBV7-5 is annotated as a pseudogene. CDR3 length: 13 residues. The CDR3 region is CARSQQGNRGYTF. The CDR3, as DNA: TGTGCCAGAAGCCAGCAGGGGAATCGGGGCTACACCTTC.

The rearrangement links TRBV18 to TRBJ2-5; D not resolved. CDR3 length equals 15 residues. Trimming shortened V by 3 bases and J by 3 bases, and 14 bases separated the two germline ends. Germline V gene data show CDR1 as KGHSH and CDR2 as LQKENI. CDR3: CASSPARVLKETQYF. For the CDR3, the DNA is TGTGCCAGCTCACCCGCCCGGGTCCTAAAAGAGACCCAGTACTTC.

The chain uses TRBV4-1 and TRBJ2-5, with TRBD2 matching 8 bases. V gave up 5 bases and J gave up 5 bases; unmatched junction bases: 10. This CDR3 is built from 15 residues. From germline, CDR1 is MGHRA and CDR2 YSYEKL. The CDR3 DNA follows: TGCGCCAGCAGCAAAGGGCGGGGGGTTCCTGAGACCCAGTACTTC. It translates to CASSKGRGVPETQYF.